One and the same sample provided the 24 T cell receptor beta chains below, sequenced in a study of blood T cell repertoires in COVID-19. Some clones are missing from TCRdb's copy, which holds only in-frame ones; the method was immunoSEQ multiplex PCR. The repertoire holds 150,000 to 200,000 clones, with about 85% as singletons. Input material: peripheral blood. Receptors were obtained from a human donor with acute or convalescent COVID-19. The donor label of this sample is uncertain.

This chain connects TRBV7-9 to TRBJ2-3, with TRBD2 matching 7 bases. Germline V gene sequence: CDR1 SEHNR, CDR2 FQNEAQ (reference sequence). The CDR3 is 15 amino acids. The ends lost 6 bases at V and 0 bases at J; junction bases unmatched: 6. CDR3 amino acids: CASSRRGLSTDTQYF. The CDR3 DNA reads TGTGCCAGCAGTCGTAGGGGACTAAGCACAGATACGCAGTATTTT. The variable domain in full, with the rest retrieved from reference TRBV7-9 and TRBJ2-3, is DTGVSQNPRHKITKRGQNVTFRCDPISEHNRLYWYRQTLGQGPEFLTYFQNEAQLEKSRLLSDRFSAERPKGSFSTLEIQRTEQGDSAMYLCASSRRGLSTDTQYFGPGTRLTVL.

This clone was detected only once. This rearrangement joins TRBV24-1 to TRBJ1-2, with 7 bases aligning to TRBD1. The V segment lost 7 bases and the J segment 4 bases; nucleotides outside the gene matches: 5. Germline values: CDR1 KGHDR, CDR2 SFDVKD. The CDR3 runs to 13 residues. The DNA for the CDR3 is TGTGCCACCAGCCACAGGACAGGCTATGGCTACACCTTC. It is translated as CATSHRTGYGYTF.

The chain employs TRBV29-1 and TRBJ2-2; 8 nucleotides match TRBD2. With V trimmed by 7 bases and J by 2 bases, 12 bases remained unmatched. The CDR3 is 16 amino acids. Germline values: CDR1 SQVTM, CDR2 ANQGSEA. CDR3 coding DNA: TGCAGCGCCCCAAGGGCGGGGGGTCTAAACACCGGGGAGCTGTTTTTT. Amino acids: CSAPRAGGLNTGELFF.

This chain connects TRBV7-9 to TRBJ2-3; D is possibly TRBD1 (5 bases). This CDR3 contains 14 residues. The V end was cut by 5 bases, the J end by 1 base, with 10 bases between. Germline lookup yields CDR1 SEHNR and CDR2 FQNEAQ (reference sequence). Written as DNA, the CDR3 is TGTGCCAGCAGCCTTATAGGGGGCACAGATACGCAGTATTTT. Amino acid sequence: CASSLIGGTDTQYF.

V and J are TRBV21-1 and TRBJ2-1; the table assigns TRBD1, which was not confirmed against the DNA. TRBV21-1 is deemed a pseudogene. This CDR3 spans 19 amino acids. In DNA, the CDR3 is TGTGCCAGCAGCAAAGAGGTCCCCCTGGACAGGGAATGTCTTAATGAGCAGTTCTTC. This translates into CASSKEVPLDRECLNEQFF.

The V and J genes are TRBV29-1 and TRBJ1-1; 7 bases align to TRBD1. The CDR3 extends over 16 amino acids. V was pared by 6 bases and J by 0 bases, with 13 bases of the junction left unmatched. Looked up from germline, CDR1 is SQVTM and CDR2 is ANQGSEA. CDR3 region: CSVKGSAGGMNTEAFF. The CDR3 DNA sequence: TGCAGCGTGAAAGGGTCTGCAGGGGGGATGAACACTGAAGCTTTCTTT.

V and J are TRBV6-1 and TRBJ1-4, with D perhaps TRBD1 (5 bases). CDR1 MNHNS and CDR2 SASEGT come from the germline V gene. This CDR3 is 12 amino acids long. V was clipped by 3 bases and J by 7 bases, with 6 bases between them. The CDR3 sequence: CASSEGGEKLFF. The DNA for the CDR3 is TGTGCCAGCAGTGAGGGGGGTGAAAAACTGTTTTTT.

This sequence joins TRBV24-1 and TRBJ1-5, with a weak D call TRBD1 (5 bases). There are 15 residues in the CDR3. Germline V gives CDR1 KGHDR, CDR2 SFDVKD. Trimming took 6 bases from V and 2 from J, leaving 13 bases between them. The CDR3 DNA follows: TGTGCCACCAGTCCGTCAGGGAAGGGCAATCAGCCCCAGCATTTT. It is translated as CATSPSGKGNQPQHF.

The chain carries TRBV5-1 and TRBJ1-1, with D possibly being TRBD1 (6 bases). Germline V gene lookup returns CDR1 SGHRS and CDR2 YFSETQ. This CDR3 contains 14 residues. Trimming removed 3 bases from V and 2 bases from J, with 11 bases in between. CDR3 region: CASSSGTYNTEAFF. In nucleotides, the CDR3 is TGCGCCAGCAGCTCCGGGACATATAACACTGAAGCTTTCTTT.

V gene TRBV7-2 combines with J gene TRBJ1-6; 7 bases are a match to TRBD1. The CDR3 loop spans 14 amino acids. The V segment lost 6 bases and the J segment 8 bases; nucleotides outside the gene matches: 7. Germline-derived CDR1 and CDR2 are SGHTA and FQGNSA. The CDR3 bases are TGTGCCAGCAGAACCGGACAGGAACATTCACCCCTCCACTTT. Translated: CASRTGQEHSPLHF.

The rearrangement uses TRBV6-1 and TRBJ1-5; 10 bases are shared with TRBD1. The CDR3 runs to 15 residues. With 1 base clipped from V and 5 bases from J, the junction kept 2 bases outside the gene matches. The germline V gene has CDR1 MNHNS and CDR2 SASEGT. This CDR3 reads CASSEVGTGDQPQHF. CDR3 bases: TGTGCCAGCAGTGAAGTAGGGACAGGGGATCAGCCCCAGCATTTT.

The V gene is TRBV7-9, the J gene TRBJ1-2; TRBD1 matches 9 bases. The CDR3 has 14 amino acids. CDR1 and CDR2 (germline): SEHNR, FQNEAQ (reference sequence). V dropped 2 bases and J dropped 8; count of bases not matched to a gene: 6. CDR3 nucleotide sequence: TGTGCCAGCAGCTTAAGACAGGGGGTAGGAGGCTACACCTTC. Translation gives CASSLRQGVGGYTF.

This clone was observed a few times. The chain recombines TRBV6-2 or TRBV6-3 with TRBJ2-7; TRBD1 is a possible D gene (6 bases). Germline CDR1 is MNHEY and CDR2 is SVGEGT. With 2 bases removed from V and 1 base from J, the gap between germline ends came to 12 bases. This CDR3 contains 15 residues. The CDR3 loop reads CASSYATGRSYEQYF. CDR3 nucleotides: TGTGCCAGCAGTTACGCGACAGGCAGGTCCTACGAGCAGTACTTC.

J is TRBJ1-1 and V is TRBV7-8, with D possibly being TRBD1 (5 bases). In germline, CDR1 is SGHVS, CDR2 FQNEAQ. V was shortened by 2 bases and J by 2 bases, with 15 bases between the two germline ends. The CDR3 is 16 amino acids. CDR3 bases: TGTGCCAGCAGCTTACGCCAGGGCGTGAAAAACACTGAAGCTTTCTTT. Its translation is CASSLRQGVKNTEAFF. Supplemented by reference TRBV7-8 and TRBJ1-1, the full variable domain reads GAGVSQSPRYKVAKRGQDVALRCDPISGHVSLFWYQQALGQGPEFLTYFQNEAQLDKSGLPSDRFFAERPEGSVSTLKIQRTQQEDSAVYLCASSLRQGVKNTEAFFGQGTRLTVV.

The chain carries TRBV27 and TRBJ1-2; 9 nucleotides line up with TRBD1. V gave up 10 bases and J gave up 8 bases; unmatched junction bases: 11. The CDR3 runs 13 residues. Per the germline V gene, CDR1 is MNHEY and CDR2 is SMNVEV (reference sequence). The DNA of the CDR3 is TGTGCCACCAAAAGACAGGGGGTGGGAGGCTACACCTTC. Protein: CATKRQGVGGYTF.

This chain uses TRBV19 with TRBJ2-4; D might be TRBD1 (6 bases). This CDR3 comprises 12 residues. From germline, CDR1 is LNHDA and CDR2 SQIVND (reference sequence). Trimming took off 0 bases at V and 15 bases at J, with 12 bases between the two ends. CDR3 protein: CASSIEGQGAYF. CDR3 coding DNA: TGTGCCAGTAGTATAGAGGGACAAGGGGCGTACTTC.

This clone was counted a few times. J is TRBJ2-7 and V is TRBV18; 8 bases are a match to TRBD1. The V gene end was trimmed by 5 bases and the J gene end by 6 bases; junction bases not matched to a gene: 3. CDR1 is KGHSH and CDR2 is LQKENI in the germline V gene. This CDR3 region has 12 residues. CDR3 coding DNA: TGTGCCAGCTCAACAGGACAGGGCGAGCAGTACTTC. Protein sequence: CASSTGQGEQYF.

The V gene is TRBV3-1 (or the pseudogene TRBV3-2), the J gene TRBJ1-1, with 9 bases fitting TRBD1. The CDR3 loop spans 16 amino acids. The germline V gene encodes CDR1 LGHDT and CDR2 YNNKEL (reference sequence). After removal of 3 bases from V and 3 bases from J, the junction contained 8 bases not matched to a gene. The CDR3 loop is CASSHLGTGLDTEAFF. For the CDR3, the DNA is TGTGCCAGCAGCCATCTCGGGACAGGGCTTGACACTGAAGCTTTCTTT.

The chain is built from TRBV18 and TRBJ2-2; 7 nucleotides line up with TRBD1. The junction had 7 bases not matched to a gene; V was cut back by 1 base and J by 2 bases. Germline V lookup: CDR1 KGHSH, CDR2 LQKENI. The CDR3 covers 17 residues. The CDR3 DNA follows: TGTGCCAGCTCACCACGGGAACAGGGGTACAACACCGGGGAGCTGTTTTTT. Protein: CASSPREQGYNTGELFF.

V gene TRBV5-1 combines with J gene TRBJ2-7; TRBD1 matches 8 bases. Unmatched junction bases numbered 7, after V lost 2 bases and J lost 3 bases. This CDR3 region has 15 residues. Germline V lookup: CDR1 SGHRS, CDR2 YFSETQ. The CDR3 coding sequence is TGCGCCAGCAGCTTCAGTGGGGGGACAGGCTACGAGCAGTACTTC. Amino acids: CASSFSGGTGYEQYF.

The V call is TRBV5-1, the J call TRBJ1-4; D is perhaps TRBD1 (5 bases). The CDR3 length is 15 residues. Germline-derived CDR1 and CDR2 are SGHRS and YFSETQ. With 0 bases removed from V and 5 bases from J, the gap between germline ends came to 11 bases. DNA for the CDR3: TGCGCCAGCAGCTTGGTATGGGGCACCAATGAAAAACTGTTTTTT. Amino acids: CASSLVWGTNEKLFF.

The CDR3 protein is CASSLGTGTAGELFF. The CDR3 DNA follows: TGTGCCAGCAGCCTTGGGACAGGGACGGCCGGGGAGCTGTTTTTT. The chain is built from TRBV7-3 and TRBJ2-2; TRBD1 agrees at 9 bases. This CDR3 contains 15 residues. The germline CDR1 and CDR2 sequences are SGHTA and FQGTGA. The V segment lost 5 bases and the J segment 6 bases; nucleotides outside the gene matches: 7.

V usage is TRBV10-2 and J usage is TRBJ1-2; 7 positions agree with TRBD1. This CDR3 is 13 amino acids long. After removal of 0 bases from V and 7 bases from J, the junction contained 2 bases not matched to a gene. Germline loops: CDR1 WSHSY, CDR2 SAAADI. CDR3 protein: CASSESTGTGYTF. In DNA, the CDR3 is TGCGCCAGCAGTGAGTCGACAGGGACTGGCTACACCTTC.

CDR3 residues: CASSRRLAGQETQYF. CDR3 nucleotides: TGTGCCAGCAGTAGACGACTAGCGGGGCAAGAGACCCAGTACTTC. The chain links TRBV5-6 to TRBJ2-5, with 11 positions matching TRBD2. The V gene's germline CDR1 is SGHDT and CDR2 YYEEEE. The CDR3 covers 15 residues. V shed 5 bases and J 2 bases; nucleotides not matched to a gene: 5.